This is a list of T cell receptor beta chains from one sample in a study of control samples from healthy donors and cancer patients. Generated by immunoSEQ multiplex PCR, the TCRdb table keeps only in-frame clones and is missing some. The sample has hundreds of thousands of clones; over 75% are singletons. The sequencing sample was made of PBMCs. The receptors derive from a man in his forties or fifties with head and neck cancer. Each CDR3 is given with its conserved first and last residue. A D gene is named only where the DNA matches it firmly. Clone size is shown for a subset of rows, as once, few, many or a class of expanded clone.

TRBJ2-3	TRBV28	TRBD2	.	TGTGCCAGTTCCCTTGTTTTAGCGGGGGGGCCTAGGACAGATACGCAGTATTTT	CASSLVLAGGPRTDTQYF
TRBJ2-7	TRBV5-5	.	.	TGTGCCAGCAGCCCCGATCCCAGGGTGTGGGACTACGAGCAGTACTTC	CASSPDPRVWDYEQYF
TRBJ2-7	TRBV7-3	.	.	TGTGCCAGCAGCTTAAGCGGTCCTCGCGACTCTGAGCAGTACTTC	CASSLSGPRDSEQYF
TRBJ2-3	TRBV5-8	.	.	TGTGCCAGCAGCTTGGTGAGGGGGGCGATCACAGATACGCAGTATTTT	CASSLVRGAITDTQYF
TRBJ1-5	TRBV7-2	TRBD1	.	TGTGCCAGCAGCCCCGACAGGGTGGGTCAGCCCCAGCATTTT	CASSPDRVGQPQHF
TRBJ1-5	TRBV7-2	.	.	TGTGCCAGCAGCTTGCAGGGGAATTACAATCAGCCCCAGCATTTT	CASSLQGNYNQPQHF
TRBJ2-2	TRBV9	.	.	TGTGCCAGCAGCGCGGACAGGAACACCGGGGAGCTGTTTTTT	CASSADRNTGELFF
TRBJ1-3	TRBV7-2	.	.	TGTGCCAGCAGCTTAGCTCCCGGAAACACCATATATTTT	CASSLAPGNTIYF
TRBJ1-1	TRBV5-1	.	.	TGCGCCAGCAGCGGATCCGGGGCCAAGAACACTGAAGCTTTCTTT	CASSGSGAKNTEAFF
TRBJ2-2	TRBV28	TRBD2	once	TGTGCCAGCAGTACCCGGACTAGTTCCACCGGGGAGCTGTTTTTT	CASSTRTSSTGELFF
TRBJ2-7	TRBV5-4	TRBD2	.	TGTGCCAGCAGCCCAACGGCGGTCCTAGCGGGGATAAGCTCCTACGAGCAGTACTTC	CASSPTAVLAGISSYEQYF
TRBJ1-1	TRBV5-1	.	.	TGCGCCAGCAGCTCAAACACTGAAGCTTTCTTT	CASSSNTEAFF
TRBJ2-7	TRBV3-1/TRBV3-2	TRBD2	.	TGTGCCAGCAGCCAGGAAATAGCGGGAGGGGTGTACGAGCAGTACTTC	CASSQEIAGGVYEQYF
TRBJ1-1	TRBV5-1	.	once	TGCGCCAGCTCCCGGTCGGCTTCTATGAACACTGAAGCTTTCTTT	CASSRSASMNTEAFF
TRBJ1-2	TRBV19	TRBD1	.	TGTGCCAGTAGTCCACAGGGGTTAGCGTCCTATGGCTACACCTTC	CASSPQGLASYGYTF
TRBJ2-4	TRBV11-2	.	.	TGTGCCAGCAGCTTAGAGCGGAACATTCAGTACTTC	CASSLERNIQYF
TRBJ1-5	TRBV6-1	.	.	TGTGCCAGCAGTGAATATACGGGAAATCAGCCCCAGCATTTT	CASSEYTGNQPQHF
TRBJ1-2	TRBV9	TRBD1	.	TGTGCCAGCAGCGGCGACAGGGCCCATTATGGCTACACCTTC	CASSGDRAHYGYTF
TRBJ1-5	TRBV6-6	.	.	TGTGCCAGCAGTAAACTCCGGGACACCAGCAATCAGCCCCAGCATTTT	CASSKLRDTSNQPQHF
TRBJ1-1	TRBV7-3	.	.	TGTGCCAGCAGCTTCCAGAAGAACACTGAAGCTTTCTTT	CASSFQKNTEAFF
TRBJ1-1	TRBV7-3	.	.	TGTGCCAGCAGCCGGGGGCCCGAGGGCACTGAAGCTTTCTTT	CASSRGPEGTEAFF
TRBJ1-2	TRBV9	.	once	TGTGCCAGCAGCGTAGCTCCGGAGGGGAGAGCAGGCTATGGCTACACCTTC	CASSVAPEGRAGYGYTF
TRBJ2-7	TRBV19	.	.	TGTGCCAGTAGTATTCGGGCCCAGTCGTCCTACGAGCAGTACTTC	CASSIRAQSSYEQYF
TRBJ1-3	TRBV4-3	.	.	TGCGCCAGCAGCCAAGGGCAGGCCTCTGGAAACACCATATATTTT	CASSQGQASGNTIYF
TRBJ2-1	TRBV28	.	.	TGTGCCAGCACCCCCTCGAAGGGGGTTTACAATGAGCAGTTCTTC	CASTPSKGVYNEQFF
TRBJ2-5	TRBV7-7	.	.	TGTGCTAGCAGCTTAGCAGGGCAGGAAGAGACCCAGTACTTC	CASSLAGQEETQYF
TRBJ2-5	TRBV4-3	.	.	TGCGCCAGCAGCCAAGATGGATTTGAGACCCAGTACTTC	CASSQDGFETQYF
TRBJ2-7	TRBV7-6	TRBD2	.	TGTGCCAGCAGCTTATTCTCCGGGACTAGCGGCTCCTACGAGCAGTACTTC	CASSLFSGTSGSYEQYF
TRBJ2-5	TRBV27	.	.	TGTGCCAGCAGTCAGGTACGGCGAGAGACCCAGTACTTC	CASSQVRRETQYF
TRBJ1-2	TRBV6-2/TRBV6-3	.	.	TGTGCCAGCAGTTACTCGACAGCTGCGGGCTACACCTTC	CASSYSTAAGYTF
TRBJ1-1	TRBV19	.	.	TGTGCCAGTAGTTCTAGGGTGAGGAACACTGAAGCTTTCTTT	CASSSRVRNTEAFF
TRBJ1-2	TRBV7-3	.	.	TGTGCCAGCAGCCCCAATATCGGGGATTGGAGCTATGGCTACACCTTC	CASSPNIGDWSYGYTF
TRBJ2-3	TRBV9	TRBD1	.	TGTGCCAGCAGCGTAGCCAGGACAGGGTGGGATACGCAGTATTTT	CASSVARTGWDTQYF